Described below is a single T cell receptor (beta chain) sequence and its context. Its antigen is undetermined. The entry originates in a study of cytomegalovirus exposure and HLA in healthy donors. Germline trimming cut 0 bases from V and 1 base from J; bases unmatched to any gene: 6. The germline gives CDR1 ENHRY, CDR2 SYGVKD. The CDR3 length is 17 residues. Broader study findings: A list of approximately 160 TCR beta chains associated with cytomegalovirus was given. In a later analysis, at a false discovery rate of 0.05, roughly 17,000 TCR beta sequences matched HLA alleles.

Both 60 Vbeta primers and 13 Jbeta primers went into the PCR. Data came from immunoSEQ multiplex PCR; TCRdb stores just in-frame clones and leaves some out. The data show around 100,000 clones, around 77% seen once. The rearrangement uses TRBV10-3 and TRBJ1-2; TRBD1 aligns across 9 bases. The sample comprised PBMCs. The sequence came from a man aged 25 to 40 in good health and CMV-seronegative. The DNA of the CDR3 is TGTGCCATCAGTGAGTCGGGACAGGGAGGTAATAACTATGGCTACACCTTC. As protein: CAISESGQGGNNYGYTF.